Presented here are 18 T cell receptor beta chains from one specimen sequenced in a study of CD8 T cells in Susac syndrome. Random hexamers primed reverse transcription of about 0.45 to 1 ug RNA. TCRdb independently ran MiXCR on the immunoSEQ multiplex PCR reads; one entry per CDR3 protein. The data show under 200,000 distinct CDR3 sequences, approximately 90% seen once. Sample: CD4+ T cells from PBMCs. These receptors were collected from a human donor in good health.

The chain links TRBV30 to TRBJ1-2, with D possibly matching TRBD1 (6 bases). Germline CDR1 is GTSNPN and CDR2 is SVGIG (reference sequence). CDR3 length equals 13 residues. V lost 5 bases to trimming and J lost 7 bases, with 17 bases between them. The CDR3 nucleotides read TGTGCCTGGGGGGCACAGGGAAAGGGTGGCTACACCTTC. Its protein is CAWGAQGKGGYTF.

This clonotype appeared a single time. The V and J genes are TRBV5-1 and TRBJ2-5, with TRBD2 as a possible D gene (5 bases). The germline V gene encodes CDR1 SGHRS and CDR2 YFSETQ. The CDR3 has 13 residues. The V and J ends lost 2 bases and 3 bases respectively, with 8 bases between them. DNA of the CDR3: TGCGCCAGCAGCTTTGACGGGGAAGAGACCCAGTACTTC. It is translated as CASSFDGEETQYF.

J is TRBJ2-7 and V is TRBV10-3; the D is unclear. V was clipped by 3 bases and J by 1 base, with 10 bases between them. Germline V gives CDR1 ENHRY, CDR2 SYGVKD. The CDR3 covers 14 residues. CDR3 residues: CAISESIQSYEQYF. The CDR3, as DNA: TGTGCCATCAGTGAATCGATCCAATCCTACGAGCAGTACTTC.

The chain links TRBV7-9 to TRBJ2-7; TRBD2 agrees at 8 bases. Germline trimming cut 5 bases from V and 5 bases from J; bases unmatched to any gene: 11. There are 15 residues in the CDR3. Germline loops: CDR1 SEHNR, CDR2 FQNEAQ (reference sequence). CDR3 loop: CASSRRGGFRDEQYF. The DNA of the CDR3 is TGTGCCAGCAGCCGCCGCGGGGGGTTCAGAGACGAGCAGTACTTC.

The chain has TRBV7-2 and TRBJ1-1, with a tentative D call TRBD1 (6 bases). The V end was cut by 5 bases, the J end by 5 bases, with 15 bases between. The V gene's germline CDR1 is SGHTA and CDR2 FQGNSA. The CDR3 sequence is 14 residues long. As DNA, the CDR3 is TGTGCCAGCAGCCCAGGGGTGGGTTGGACTGAAGCTTTCTTT. It translates to CASSPGVGWTEAFF. The full variable domain, with the rest looked up from reference TRBV7-2 and TRBJ1-1, is GAGVSQSPSNKVTEKGKDVELRCDPISGHTALYWYRQSLGQGLEFLIYFQGNSAPDKSGLPSDRFSAERTGGSVSTLTIQRTQQEDSAVYLCASSPGVGWTEAFFGQGTRLTVV.

The chain joins TRBV29-1 to TRBJ2-2; no definite D call. V was pared by 6 bases and J by 1 base, with 9 bases between. The CDR3 covers 13 residues. Germline values: CDR1 SQVTM, CDR2 ANQGSEA. The CDR3 here is CSVDKLNTGELFF. DNA for the CDR3: TGCAGCGTCGACAAACTGAACACCGGGGAGCTGTTTTTT.

The chain couples TRBV20-1 to TRBJ2-1; D is tentatively TRBD1 or TRBD2 (6 bases each). The ends were cut back, 5 bases at V and 6 bases at J, with 20 bases in the middle. CDR3 length: 15 residues. From germline, CDR1 is DFQATT and CDR2 SNEGSKA (reference sequence). The CDR3 spells CSASRGGTLGNEQFF. The CDR3 DNA follows: TGCAGTGCTTCCCGAGGGGGGACTCTAGGCAATGAGCAGTTCTTC.

J is TRBJ2-7 and V is TRBV2, with a weak D call TRBD1 (6 bases). V was cut by 7 bases and J by 2 bases, with 12 bases left in between. Germline CDR1 is SNHLY and CDR2 is FYNNEI. CDR3 size: 13 residues. CDR3 nucleotides: TGTGCCAGCACTGGGACACAAACCTACGAGCAGTACTTC. Translating it yields CASTGTQTYEQYF.

V is TRBV20-1 and J is TRBJ2-5; no firm D call. CDR3 length: 11 residues. The V and J ends lost 4 bases and 5 bases respectively, with 8 bases between them. Germline lookup yields CDR1 DFQATT and CDR2 SNEGSKA (reference sequence). CDR3 sequence: CSATTVETQYF. CDR3 DNA: TGCAGTGCTACCACAGTGGAGACCCAGTACTTC.

This clonotype came up once. The chain employs TRBV7-2 and TRBJ1-5, with a tentative D call TRBD1 (5 bases). Germline V gene lookup returns CDR1 SGHTA and CDR2 FQGNSA. V gave up 5 bases and J gave up 6 bases, with 11 bases separating them. The CDR3 totals 13 residues. CDR3 region: CASSIEGTQPQHF. The DNA of the CDR3 is TGTGCCAGCAGCATCGAAGGGACTCAGCCCCAGCATTTT. Using reference TRBV7-2 and TRBJ1-5 for the parts outside the CDR3, the full variable domain is GAGVSQSPSNKVTEKGKDVELRCDPISGHTALYWYRQSLGQGLEFLIYFQGNSAPDKSGLPSDRFSAERTGGSVSTLTIQRTQQEDSAVYLCASSIEGTQPQHFGDGTRLSIL.

This chain uses TRBV4-3 with TRBJ2-6, with D perhaps given as TRBD1 or TRBD2 (5 bases each). Germline-derived CDR1 and CDR2 are LGHNA and YSLEER. Deletions cut 1 base from V and 15 bases from J, with 19 bases between. This CDR3 region has 15 residues. The CDR3 sequence is CASSQGRSQGEGLTF. The DNA for the CDR3 is TGCGCCAGCAGCCAAGGGCGCTCCCAGGGCGAGGGCCTGACTTTC.

This clonotype was recorded a few times. V is TRBV28 and J is TRBJ2-6, with D hard to call. Trimming cost V 2 bases and J 2 bases, with 1 base left between them. CDR1 and CDR2 (germline): MDHEN, SYDVKM. This CDR3 has 13 residues. CDR3 loop: CASSLTGANVLTF. CDR3 nucleotide sequence: TGTGCCAGCAGTTTAACTGGGGCCAACGTCCTGACTTTC. Filled out from reference TRBV28 and TRBJ2-6, the complete variable domain reads DVKVTQSSRYLVKRTGEKVFLECVQDMDHENMFWYRQDPGLGLRLIYFSYDVKMKEKGDIPEGYSVSREKKERFSLILESASTNQTSMYLCASSLTGANVLTFGAGSRLTVL.

The chain employs TRBV11-2 and TRBJ2-6; a weak D match, TRBD1 (6 bases). The CDR3 loop spans 19 amino acids. Germline CDR1 reads SGHAT; CDR2 reads FQNNGV. Deletions cut 4 bases from V and 0 bases from J, with 19 bases between. The CDR3 here is CASSSKGSGHYSGANVLTF. DNA of the CDR3: TGTGCCAGCAGCTCCAAGGGCTCGGGACACTACTCTGGGGCCAACGTCCTGACTTTC.

V usage is TRBV27 and J usage is TRBJ2-2; D assignment may be TRBD1 or TRBD2 (7 bases each). Germline V CDR1 and CDR2: MNHEY, SMNVEV (reference sequence). Trimming took 6 bases from V and 6 from J, leaving 14 bases between them. This CDR3 comprises 14 residues. CDR3 protein: CASSLQGRAGELFF. The CDR3 coding sequence is TGTGCCAGCAGCCTACAGGGGAGGGCCGGGGAGCTGTTTTTT.

This chain links TRBV9 with TRBJ2-2; 9 bases fit TRBD2. CDR1 is SGDLS, CDR2 YYNGEE, per germline. The CDR3 runs to 17 residues. J gave up 4 bases and V 0 bases, and 7 bases lay outside the gene matches. The CDR3 loop reads CASSVGASGGSTGELFF. The CDR3 DNA reads as TGTGCCAGCAGCGTAGGAGCCAGCGGGGGGTCCACCGGGGAGCTGTTTTTT.

V and J are TRBV20-1 and TRBJ1-1; a possible D gene is TRBD1 (5 bases). Trimming stripped 2 bases from V and 11 bases from J, with 9 bases between. The CDR3 totals 10 residues. Germline V CDR1 and CDR2: DFQATT, SNEGSKA (reference sequence). The CDR3 spells CSARTREAFF. The CDR3 DNA sequence: TGCAGTGCTAGAACCAGGGAGGCTTTCTTT.

The CDR3 DNA reads as TGTGCCAGCTCATCGGATGGCGAAAAACTGTTTTTT. Protein: CASSSDGEKLFF. This chain uses TRBV18 with TRBJ1-4, with D unclear. CDR1 is KGHSH and CDR2 is LQKENI in the germline V gene. CDR3 length: 12 residues. With 5 bases removed from V and 8 bases from J, the gap between germline ends came to 9 bases.

The chain joins TRBV5-1 to TRBJ1-1; D remains unclear. CDR3 size: 16 residues. V was pared by 0 bases and J by 0 bases, with 12 bases between. CDR1 and CDR2 (germline): SGHRS, YFSETQ. The CDR3 spells CASSLEGPPMNTEAFF. Here the CDR3 DNA reads TGCGCCAGCAGCTTGGAAGGGCCTCCCATGAACACTGAAGCTTTCTTT. The full variable domain, with the rest looked up from reference TRBV5-1 and TRBJ1-1, is KAGVTQTPRYLIKTRGQQVTLSCSPISGHRSVSWYQQTPGQGLQFLFEYFSETQRNKGNFPGRFSGRQFSNSRSEMNVSTLELGDSALYLCASSLEGPPMNTEAFFGQGTRLTVV.